A single sample gave rise to the 20 T cell receptor beta chains below, sequenced in a study of T cell changes during pregnancy in multiple sclerosis. Here immunoSEQ multiplex PCR was the method, and the copy in TCRdb shows in-frame clones only, minus some. This table holds more than 70,000 clones, roughly 91% found once. Sequencing was performed on peripheral blood, taken after pregnancy. The receptor source for this set is a female donor in good health, enrolled as a control in a pregnancy study.

The chain recombines TRBV6-1 with TRBJ2-3; 8 bases align to TRBD1. Trimming at V came to 0 bases and at J to 4 bases, leaving 6 bases not matched to a gene. Germline-derived CDR1 and CDR2 are MNHNS and SASEGT. The CDR3 length is 16 residues. The CDR3 spells CASSEAHPGGPDTQYF. CDR3 DNA sequence: TGTGCCAGCAGTGAAGCGCATCCAGGGGGCCCAGATACGCAGTATTTT.

This chain connects TRBV9 to TRBJ2-5; TRBD2 might be the D (7 bases). CDR3 length equals 15 residues. V was cut by 0 bases and J by 2 bases, with 11 bases left in between. Germline assignment: CDR1 SGDLS and CDR2 YYNGEE. The CDR3 coding sequence is TGTGCCAGCAGCGTAGGAGAGGGGGGGCAAGAGACCCAGTACTTC. It translates to CASSVGEGGQETQYF.

The CDR3 reads CASSERGIYNEQFF. DNA for the CDR3: TGTGCCAGCAGCGAGCGGGGGATTTACAATGAGCAGTTCTTC. V gene TRBV2 combines with J gene TRBJ2-1; 8 bases are a match to TRBD2. This CDR3 has 14 residues. Per the germline V gene, CDR1 is SNHLY and CDR2 is FYNNEI. V lost 6 bases and J lost 4; bases outside the gene matches: 5.

DNA of the CDR3: TGTGCCAGCAGCGTAAAGGAGGAGCGGGGCCGGGGTACGCAGTATTTT. Translation gives CASSVKEERGRGTQYF. This chain joins TRBV9 and TRBJ2-3; 7 positions agree with TRBD2. V shed 1 base and J 8 bases; nucleotides not matched to a gene: 13. CDR1 SGDLS and CDR2 YYNGEE come from the germline V gene. The CDR3 is made up of 16 amino acids. Complete variable domain (other parts from reference TRBV9 and TRBJ2-3): DSGVTQTPKHLITATGQRVTLRCSPRSGDLSVYWYQQSLDQGLQFLIQYYNGEERAKGNILERFSAQQFPDLHSELNLSSLELGDSALYFCASSVKEERGRGTQYFGPGTRLTVL.

V is TRBV19 and J is TRBJ2-5; 7 bases map to TRBD2. The junction had 4 bases not matched to a gene; V was cut back by 3 bases and J by 3 bases. Germline values: CDR1 LNHDA, CDR2 SQIVND (reference sequence). CDR3 size: 14 residues. The CDR3 nucleotides are TGTGCCAGTAGTATTTGGGCGGGGGAAGAGACCCAGTACTTC. It specifies CASSIWAGEETQYF.

The rearrangement joins TRBV19 to TRBJ1-2; TRBD1 aligns across 8 bases. The J segment lost 3 bases and the V segment lost 6 bases, leaving 15 bases of the junction unmatched. The CDR3 consists of 17 residues. Germline CDR1 LNHDA, CDR2 SQIVND (reference sequence). In DNA, the CDR3 is TGTGCCAGTAGACTAGGCACAGGGGGAGGGTTTGACTATGGCTACACCTTC. It translates to CASRLGTGGGFDYGYTF.

The genes are TRBV2 and TRBJ1-6, with 8 bases lining up with TRBD1. J lost 7 bases, V lost 6 bases, and 2 bases had no gene match. CDR1 SNHLY and CDR2 FYNNEI come from the germline V gene. The CDR3 has 13 amino acids. In DNA form, the CDR3 reads TGTGCCAGCAGCCGACAGGGGAATTCACCCCTCCACTTT. Protein product: CASSRQGNSPLHF. Using reference TRBV2 and TRBJ1-6 for the parts outside the CDR3, the full variable domain is EPEVTQTPSHQVTQMGQEVILRCVPISNHLYFYWYRQILGQKVEFLVSFYNNEISEKSEIFDDQFSVERPDGSNFTLKIRSTKLEDSAMYFCASSRQGNSPLHFGNGTRLTVT.

CDR3 loop: CSIVGLEAHEQYF. DNA for the CDR3: TGCAGCATTGTGGGACTAGAGGCCCACGAGCAGTACTTC. V usage is TRBV29-1 and J usage is TRBJ2-7; 8 bases agree with TRBD2. This CDR3 contains 13 residues. The V and J ends lost 8 bases and 5 bases, in that order; junction bases with no gene match: 11. Looked up from germline, CDR1 is SQVTM and CDR2 is ANQGSEA.

The chain couples TRBV14 to TRBJ1-6; 7 bases line up with TRBD1. V shed 0 bases, J shed 10 bases, and the junction held 6 bases outside the gene matches. The CDR3 is 15 amino acids. Germline-derived CDR1 and CDR2 are SGHDN and FVKESK. This chain's CDR3 is CASSQDQGGRSPLHF. For the CDR3, the DNA is TGTGCCAGCAGCCAAGATCAAGGGGGCAGGTCACCCCTCCACTTT.

V gene TRBV18 combines with J gene TRBJ1-1; no reliable D call. CDR3 size: 13 residues. V lost 2 bases to trimming and J lost 0 bases, with 4 bases between them. Germline V CDR1 and CDR2: KGHSH, LQKENI. CDR3 in amino acids: CASSPEVNTEAFF. CDR3 DNA: TGTGCCAGCTCACCAGAGGTGAACACTGAAGCTTTCTTT.

The gene calls are TRBV18 and TRBJ1-3; D unclear. The length of the CDR3 is 15 residues. CDR1 and CDR2 from the germline V gene are KGHSH and LQKENI. V was shortened by 3 bases and J by 0 bases, with 9 bases between the two germline ends. The DNA for the CDR3 is TGTGCCAGCTCACCCACTGCTTCCTCTGGAAACACCATATATTTT. As protein: CASSPTASSGNTIYF.

This chain uses TRBV13 with TRBJ2-3; D remains unclear. V lost 5 bases and J lost 6, with 9 bases in between. The length of the CDR3 is 12 residues. CDR1 and CDR2 (germline): PRHDT, FYEKMQ (reference sequence). This CDR3 is CASSPQRDTQYF. In nucleotides, the CDR3 is TGTGCCAGCAGCCCCCAGAGGGATACGCAGTATTTT.

This clone has a handful of counts. V is TRBV7-2 and J is TRBJ2-2, with D possibly matching TRBD1 (6 bases). Trimming left V 0 bases short and J 13 bases short, with 15 bases between. Germline V gene sequence: CDR1 SGHTA, CDR2 FQGNSA. The CDR3 runs 14 residues. DNA for the CDR3: TGTGCCAGCAGCTTAGCTACCGGGACAATTGGGCTGTTTTTT. Encoded protein: CASSLATGTIGLFF.

V is TRBV27 and J is TRBJ1-1, with a possible D match to TRBD1 (5 bases). The CDR3 covers 16 residues. The germline V gene encodes CDR1 MNHEY and CDR2 SMNVEV (reference sequence). V lost 2 bases and J 0 bases, leaving 13 bases between the germline ends. The CDR3 region has the DNA TGTGCCAGCAGTTTAATCAGCAGGGCAATGAACACTGAAGCTTTCTTT. Amino acids: CASSLISRAMNTEAFF.

The chain is built from TRBV30 and TRBJ1-4, with unresolved D. V was clipped by 7 bases and J by 3 bases, with 9 bases between them. CDR3 length: 12 residues. Per the germline V gene, CDR1 is GTSNPN and CDR2 is SVGIG (reference sequence). Here the CDR3 DNA reads TGTGCCTCTGAGGGATCTAATGAAAAACTGTTTTTT. This translates into CASEGSNEKLFF. Variable domain in full (rest from reference TRBV30 and TRBJ1-4): SQTIHQWPATLVQPVGSPLSLECTVEGTSNPNLYWYRQAAGRGLQLLFYSVGIGQISSEVPQNLSASRPQDRQFILSSKKLLLSDSGFYLCASEGSNEKLFFGSGTQLSVL.

The chain joins TRBV7-6 to TRBJ2-1; 11 bases align to TRBD2. The V gene end was trimmed by 5 bases and the J gene end by 8 bases; junction bases not matched to a gene: 17. This CDR3 is built from 18 residues. CDR1 SGHVS and CDR2 FNYEAQ come from the germline V gene. Here the CDR3 DNA reads TGTGCCAGCAGCCCCTCGCGATGGGTAGCGGGGGGGCCCGATGAGCAGTTCTTC. This sequence encodes CASSPSRWVAGGPDEQFF.

This chain links TRBV4-2 with TRBJ2-3, with 10 bases that match TRBD2. The CDR3 has 15 amino acids. Germline lookup yields CDR1 LGHNA and CDR2 YNFKEQ. Trimming at V came to 4 bases and at J to 4 bases, leaving 5 bases not matched to a gene. The DNA for the CDR3 is TGTGCCAGCAGCCCACTAGCGGGGTTTCCAGATACGCAGTATTTT. Translation: CASSPLAGFPDTQYF.

V gene TRBV29-1 combines with J gene TRBJ1-6, with D possibly being TRBD1 (6 bases). V dropped 4 bases and J dropped 0 bases, with 7 bases sitting between them. There are 14 residues in the CDR3. The germline V gene encodes CDR1 SQVTM and CDR2 ANQGSEA. The CDR3 loop reads CSVAGDSYNSPLHF. The DNA for the CDR3 is TGCAGCGTTGCAGGGGACTCCTATAATTCACCCCTCCACTTT.

The gene calls are TRBV4-2 and TRBJ1-2; no clear D gene. Trimming removed 2 bases from V and 8 bases from J, with 18 bases in between. There are 15 residues in the CDR3. Germline V gives CDR1 LGHNA, CDR2 YNFKEQ. The CDR3 sequence is CASSQYFRSEGGYTF. The CDR3 coding sequence is TGTGCCAGCAGCCAATATTTCAGGTCGGAGGGCGGCTACACCTTC.

This chain joins TRBV6-1 and TRBJ2-3, with 8 bases lining up with TRBD1. V trimming: 6 bases; J trimming: 6 bases; junction bases outside the gene matches: 5. CDR1 and CDR2 from the germline V gene are MNHNS and SASEGT. The CDR3 contains 13 residues. CDR3: CASRDRVWDTQYF. CDR3 DNA sequence: TGTGCCAGCAGGGACAGGGTATGGGATACGCAGTATTTT.